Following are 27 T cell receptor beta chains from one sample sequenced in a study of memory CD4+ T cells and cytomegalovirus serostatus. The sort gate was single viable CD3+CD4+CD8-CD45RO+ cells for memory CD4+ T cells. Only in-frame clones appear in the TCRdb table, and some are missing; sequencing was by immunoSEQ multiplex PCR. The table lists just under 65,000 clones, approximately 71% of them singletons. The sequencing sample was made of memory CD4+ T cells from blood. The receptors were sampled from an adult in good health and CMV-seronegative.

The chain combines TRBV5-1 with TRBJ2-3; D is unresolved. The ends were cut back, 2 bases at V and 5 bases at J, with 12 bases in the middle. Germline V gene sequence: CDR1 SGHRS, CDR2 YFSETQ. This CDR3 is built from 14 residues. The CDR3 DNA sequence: TGCGCCAGCAGCTTCGGATCTCCCGAAGATACGCAGTATTTT. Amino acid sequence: CASSFGSPEDTQYF.

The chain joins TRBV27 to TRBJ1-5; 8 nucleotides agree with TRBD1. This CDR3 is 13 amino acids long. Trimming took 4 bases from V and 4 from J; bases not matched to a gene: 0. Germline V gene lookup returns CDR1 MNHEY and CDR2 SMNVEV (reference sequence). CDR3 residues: CASSWTGNQPQHF. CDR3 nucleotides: TGTGCCAGCAGTTGGACAGGGAATCAGCCCCAGCATTTT.

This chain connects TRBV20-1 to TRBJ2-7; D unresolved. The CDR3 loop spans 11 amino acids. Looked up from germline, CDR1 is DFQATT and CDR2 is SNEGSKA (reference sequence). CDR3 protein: CSLVRSYEQYF. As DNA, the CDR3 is TGCAGCCTCGTTAGGTCCTACGAGCAGTACTTC.

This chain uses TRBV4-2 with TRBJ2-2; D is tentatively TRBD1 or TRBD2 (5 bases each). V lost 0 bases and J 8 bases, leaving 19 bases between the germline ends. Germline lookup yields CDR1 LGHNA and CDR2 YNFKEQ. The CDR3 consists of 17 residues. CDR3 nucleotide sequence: TGTGCCAGCAGCCAAGATCCCCTTTCCGGGACGGGGGGGGAGCTGTTTTTT. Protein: CASSQDPLSGTGGELFF.

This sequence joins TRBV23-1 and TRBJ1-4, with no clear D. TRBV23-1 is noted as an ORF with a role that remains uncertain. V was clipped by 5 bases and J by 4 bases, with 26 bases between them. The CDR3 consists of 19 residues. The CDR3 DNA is TGCGCCAGCAGTTCCAACGGGGAGTTAACCCCAACAGATAATGAAAAACTGTTTTTT. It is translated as CASSSNGELTPTDNEKLFF.

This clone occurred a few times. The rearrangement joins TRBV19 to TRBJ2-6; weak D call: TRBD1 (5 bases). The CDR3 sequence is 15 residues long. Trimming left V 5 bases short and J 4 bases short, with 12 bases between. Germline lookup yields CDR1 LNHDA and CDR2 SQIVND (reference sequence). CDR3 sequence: CASSAGNSGANVLTF. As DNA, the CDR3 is TGTGCCAGTAGTGCAGGGAATTCGGGGGCCAACGTCCTGACTTTC.

The CDR3 nucleotides are TGTGCCAGCAGTTCCACCGGGACAGGCGCCTACAATGAGCAGTTCTTC. As protein: CASSSTGTGAYNEQFF. This chain uses TRBV28 with TRBJ2-1; 8 bases are a match to TRBD1. The CDR3 is made up of 16 amino acids. V was clipped by 4 bases and J by 2 bases; unmatched bases: 7. The germline CDR1 and CDR2 sequences are MDHEN and SYDVKM.

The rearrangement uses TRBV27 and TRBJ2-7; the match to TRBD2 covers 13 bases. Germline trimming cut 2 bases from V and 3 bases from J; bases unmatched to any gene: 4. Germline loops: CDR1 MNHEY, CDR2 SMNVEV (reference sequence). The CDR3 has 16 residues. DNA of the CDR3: TGTGCCAGCAGTTTAGATCGGACTAGCGGGAGCTACGAGCAGTACTTC. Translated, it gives CASSLDRTSGSYEQYF.

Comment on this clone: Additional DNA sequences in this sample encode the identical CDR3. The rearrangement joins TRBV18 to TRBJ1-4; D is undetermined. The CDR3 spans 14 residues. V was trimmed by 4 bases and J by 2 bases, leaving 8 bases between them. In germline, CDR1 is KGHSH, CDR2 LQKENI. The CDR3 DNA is TGTGCCAGCTCACTGCGGCAGACTAATGAAAAACTGTTTTTT. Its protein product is CASSLRQTNEKLFF.

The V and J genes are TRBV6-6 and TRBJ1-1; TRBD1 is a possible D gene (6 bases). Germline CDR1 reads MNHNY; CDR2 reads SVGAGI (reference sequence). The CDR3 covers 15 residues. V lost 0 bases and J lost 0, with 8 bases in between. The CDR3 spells CASSYSGGMNTEAFF. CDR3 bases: TGTGCCAGCAGTTACTCGGGGGGCATGAACACTGAAGCTTTCTTT.

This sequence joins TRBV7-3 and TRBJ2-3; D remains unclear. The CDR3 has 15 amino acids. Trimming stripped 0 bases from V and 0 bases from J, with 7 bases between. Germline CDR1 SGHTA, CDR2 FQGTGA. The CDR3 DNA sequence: TGTGCCAGCAGCTTAACTCTACACAGCACAGATACGCAGTATTTT. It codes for CASSLTLHSTDTQYF.

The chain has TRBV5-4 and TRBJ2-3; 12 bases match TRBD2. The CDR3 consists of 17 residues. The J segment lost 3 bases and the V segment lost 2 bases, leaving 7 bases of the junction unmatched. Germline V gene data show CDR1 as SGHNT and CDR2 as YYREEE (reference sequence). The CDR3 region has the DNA TGTGCCAGCAGCTTAAGACTAGCGGGAGTGTCGACAGATACGCAGTATTTT. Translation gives CASSLRLAGVSTDTQYF.

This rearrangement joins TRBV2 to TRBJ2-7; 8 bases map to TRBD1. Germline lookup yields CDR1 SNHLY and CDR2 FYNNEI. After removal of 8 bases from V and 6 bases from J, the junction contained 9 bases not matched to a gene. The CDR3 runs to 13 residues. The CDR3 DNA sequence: TGTGCCAGCCACCTTGAGACAGGGGCCGAGCAGTACTTC. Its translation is CASHLETGAEQYF.

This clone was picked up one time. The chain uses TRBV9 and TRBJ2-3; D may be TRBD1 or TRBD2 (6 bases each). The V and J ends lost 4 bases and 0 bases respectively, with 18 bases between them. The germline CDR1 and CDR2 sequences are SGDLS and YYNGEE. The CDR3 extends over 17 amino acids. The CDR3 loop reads CASSPRGGQPSTDTQYF. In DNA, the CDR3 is TGTGCCAGCAGCCCTAGAGGGGGGCAGCCAAGCACAGATACGCAGTATTTT.

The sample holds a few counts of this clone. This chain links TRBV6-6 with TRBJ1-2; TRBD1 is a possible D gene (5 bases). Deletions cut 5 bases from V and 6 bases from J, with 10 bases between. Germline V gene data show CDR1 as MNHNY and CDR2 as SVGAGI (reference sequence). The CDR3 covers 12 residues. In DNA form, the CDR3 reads TGTGCCAGCAGTCGCAGGGAGAATGGCTACACCTTC. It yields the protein CASSRRENGYTF.

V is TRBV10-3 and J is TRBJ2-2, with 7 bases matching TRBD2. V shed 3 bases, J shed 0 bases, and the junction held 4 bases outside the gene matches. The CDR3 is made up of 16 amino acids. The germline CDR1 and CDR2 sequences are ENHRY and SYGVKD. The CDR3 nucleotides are TGTGCCATCAGTGATCCGCTAGCGGCGAACACCGGGGAGCTGTTTTTT. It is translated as CAISDPLAANTGELFF.

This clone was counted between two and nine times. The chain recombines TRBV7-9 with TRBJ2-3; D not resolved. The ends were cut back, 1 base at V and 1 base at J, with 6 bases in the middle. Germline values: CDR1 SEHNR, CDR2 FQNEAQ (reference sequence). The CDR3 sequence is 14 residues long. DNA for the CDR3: TGTGCCAGCAGCTTAGGAACACGCACAGATACGCAGTATTTT. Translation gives CASSLGTRTDTQYF.

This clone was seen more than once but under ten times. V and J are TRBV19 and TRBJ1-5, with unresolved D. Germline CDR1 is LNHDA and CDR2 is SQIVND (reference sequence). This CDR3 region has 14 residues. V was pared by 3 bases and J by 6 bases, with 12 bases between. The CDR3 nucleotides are TGTGCCAGTAGTATTGCAGGTACGAGTCAGCCCCAGCATTTT. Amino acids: CASSIAGTSQPQHF.

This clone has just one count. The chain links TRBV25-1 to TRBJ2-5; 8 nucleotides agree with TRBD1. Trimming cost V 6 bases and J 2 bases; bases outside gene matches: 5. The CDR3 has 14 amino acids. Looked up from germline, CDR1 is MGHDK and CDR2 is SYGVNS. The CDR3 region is CASRSTGGQETQYF. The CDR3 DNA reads TGTGCCAGCAGATCTACAGGGGGTCAAGAGACCCAGTACTTC.

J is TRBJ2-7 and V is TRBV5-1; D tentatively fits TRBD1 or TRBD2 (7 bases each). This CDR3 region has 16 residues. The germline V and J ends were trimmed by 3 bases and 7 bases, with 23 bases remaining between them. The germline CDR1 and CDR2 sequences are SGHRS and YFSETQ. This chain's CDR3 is CASSSMAFRQGGEQYF. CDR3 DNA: TGCGCCAGCAGCTCGATGGCCTTTCGACAGGGAGGGGAGCAGTACTTC.

The CDR3 coding sequence is TGTGCCAGCAGCTTAAACGGGAACACTGAAGCTTTCTTT. The encoded protein is CASSLNGNTEAFF. The genes are TRBV7-9 and TRBJ1-1; D is uncertain. The CDR3 contains 13 residues. V was trimmed by 2 bases and J by 1 base, leaving 5 bases between them. The germline V gene encodes CDR1 SEHNR and CDR2 FQNEAQ (reference sequence).

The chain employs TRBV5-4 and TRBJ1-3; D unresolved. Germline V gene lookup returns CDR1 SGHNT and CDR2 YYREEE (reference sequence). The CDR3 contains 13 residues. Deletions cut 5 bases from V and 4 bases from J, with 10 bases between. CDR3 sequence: CASSSGPGNTIYF. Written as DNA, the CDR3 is TGTGCCAGCAGTTCCGGACCGGGAAACACCATATATTTT.

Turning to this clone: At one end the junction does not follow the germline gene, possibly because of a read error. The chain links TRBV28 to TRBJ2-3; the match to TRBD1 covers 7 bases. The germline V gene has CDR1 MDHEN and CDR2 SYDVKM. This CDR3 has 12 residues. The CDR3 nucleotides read TGTGCCAGCGCAGTTTGGACAGGTACGCAGTATTTT. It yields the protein CASAVWTGTQYF.

CDR3 residues: CASSSLGSTDTQYF. CDR3 sequence (DNA): TGTGCCAGCAGCTCCCTCGGATCCACAGATACGCAGTATTTT. V is TRBV7-3 and J is TRBJ2-3; D not resolved. The CDR3 is 14 amino acids. Trimming left V 4 bases short and J 2 bases short, with 10 bases between. Germline-derived CDR1 and CDR2 are SGHTA and FQGTGA.

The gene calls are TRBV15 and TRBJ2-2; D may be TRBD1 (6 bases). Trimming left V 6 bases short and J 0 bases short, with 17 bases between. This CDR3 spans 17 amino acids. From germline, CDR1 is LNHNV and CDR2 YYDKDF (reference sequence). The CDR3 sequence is CATSKALDSANTGELFF. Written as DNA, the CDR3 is TGTGCCACCAGTAAGGCTCTGGACAGCGCGAACACCGGGGAGCTGTTTTTT.

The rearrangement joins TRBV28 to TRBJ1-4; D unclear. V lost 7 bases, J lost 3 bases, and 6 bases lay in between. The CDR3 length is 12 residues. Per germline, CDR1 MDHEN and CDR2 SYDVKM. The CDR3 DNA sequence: TGTGCCAGCAAGGGTCCTAATGAAAAACTGTTTTTT. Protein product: CASKGPNEKLFF.

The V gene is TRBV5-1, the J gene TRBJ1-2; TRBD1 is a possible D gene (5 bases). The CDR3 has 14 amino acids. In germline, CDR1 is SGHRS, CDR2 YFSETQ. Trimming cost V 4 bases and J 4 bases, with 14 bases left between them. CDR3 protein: CASSPAGAGYGYTF. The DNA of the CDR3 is TGCGCCAGCAGCCCCGCTGGGGCAGGCTATGGCTACACCTTC.